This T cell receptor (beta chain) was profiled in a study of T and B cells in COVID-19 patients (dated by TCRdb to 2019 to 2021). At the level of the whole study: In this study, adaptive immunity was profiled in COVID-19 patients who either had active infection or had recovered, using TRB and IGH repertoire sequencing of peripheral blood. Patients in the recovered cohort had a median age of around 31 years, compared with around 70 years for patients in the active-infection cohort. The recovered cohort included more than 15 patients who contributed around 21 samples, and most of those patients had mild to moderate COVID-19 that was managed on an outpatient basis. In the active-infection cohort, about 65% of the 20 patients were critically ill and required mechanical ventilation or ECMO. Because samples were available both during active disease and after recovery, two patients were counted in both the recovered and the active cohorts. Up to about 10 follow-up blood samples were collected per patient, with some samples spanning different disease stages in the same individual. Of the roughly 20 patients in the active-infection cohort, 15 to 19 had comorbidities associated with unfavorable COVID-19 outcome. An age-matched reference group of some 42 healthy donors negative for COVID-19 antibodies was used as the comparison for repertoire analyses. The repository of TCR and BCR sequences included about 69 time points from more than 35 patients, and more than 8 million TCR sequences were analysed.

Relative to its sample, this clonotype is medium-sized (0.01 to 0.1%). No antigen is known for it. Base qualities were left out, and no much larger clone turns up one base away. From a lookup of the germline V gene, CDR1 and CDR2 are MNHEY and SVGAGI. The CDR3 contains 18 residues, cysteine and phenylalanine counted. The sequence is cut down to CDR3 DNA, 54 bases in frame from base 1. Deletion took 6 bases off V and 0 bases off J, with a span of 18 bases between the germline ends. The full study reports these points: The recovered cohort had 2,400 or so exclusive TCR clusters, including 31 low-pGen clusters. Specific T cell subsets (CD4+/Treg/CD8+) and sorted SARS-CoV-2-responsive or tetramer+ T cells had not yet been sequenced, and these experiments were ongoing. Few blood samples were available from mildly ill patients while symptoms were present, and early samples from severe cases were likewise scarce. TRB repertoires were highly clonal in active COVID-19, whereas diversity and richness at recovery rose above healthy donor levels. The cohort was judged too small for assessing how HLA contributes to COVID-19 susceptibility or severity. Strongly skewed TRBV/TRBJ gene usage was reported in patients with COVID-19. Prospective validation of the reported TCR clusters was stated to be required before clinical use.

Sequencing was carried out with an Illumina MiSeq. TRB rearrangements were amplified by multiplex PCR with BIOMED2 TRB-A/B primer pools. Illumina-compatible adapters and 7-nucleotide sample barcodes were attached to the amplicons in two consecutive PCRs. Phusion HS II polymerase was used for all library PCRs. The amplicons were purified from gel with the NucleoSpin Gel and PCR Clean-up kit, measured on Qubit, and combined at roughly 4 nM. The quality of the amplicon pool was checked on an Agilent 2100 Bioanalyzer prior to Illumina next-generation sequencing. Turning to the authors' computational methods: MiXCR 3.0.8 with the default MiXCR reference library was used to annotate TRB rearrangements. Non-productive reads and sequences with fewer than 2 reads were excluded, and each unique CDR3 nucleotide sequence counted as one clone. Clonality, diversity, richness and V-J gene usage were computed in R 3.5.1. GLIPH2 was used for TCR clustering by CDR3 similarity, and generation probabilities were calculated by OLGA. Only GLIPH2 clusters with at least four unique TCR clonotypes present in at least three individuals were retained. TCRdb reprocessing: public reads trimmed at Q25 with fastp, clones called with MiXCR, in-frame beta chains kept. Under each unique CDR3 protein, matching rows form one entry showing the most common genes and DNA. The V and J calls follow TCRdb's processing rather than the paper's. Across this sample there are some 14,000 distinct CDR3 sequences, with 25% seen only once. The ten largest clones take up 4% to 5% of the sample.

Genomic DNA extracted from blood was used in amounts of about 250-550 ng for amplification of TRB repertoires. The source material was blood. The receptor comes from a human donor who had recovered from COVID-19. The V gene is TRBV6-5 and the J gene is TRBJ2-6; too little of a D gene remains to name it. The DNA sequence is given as TGTGCCAGCAGGCGCTTCAACGCGGTCAGCTCTGGGGCCAACGTCCTGACTTTC. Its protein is CASRRFNAVSSGANVLTF.